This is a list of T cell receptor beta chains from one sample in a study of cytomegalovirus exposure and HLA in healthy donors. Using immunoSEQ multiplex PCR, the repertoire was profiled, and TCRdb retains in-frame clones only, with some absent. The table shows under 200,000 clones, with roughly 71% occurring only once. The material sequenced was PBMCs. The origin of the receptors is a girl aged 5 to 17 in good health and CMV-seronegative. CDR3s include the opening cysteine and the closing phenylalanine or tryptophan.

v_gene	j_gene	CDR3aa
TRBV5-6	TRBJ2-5	CASSLVRGRQYF
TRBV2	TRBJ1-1	CASSGGLLEDTEAFF
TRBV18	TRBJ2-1	CASSGSGGEQFF
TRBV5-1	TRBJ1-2	CASSRDRMGYTF
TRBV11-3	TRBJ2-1	CASSSPNGLKGERGNEQFF
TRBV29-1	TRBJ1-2	CSVEDDRVDGYTF
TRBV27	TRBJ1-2	CASSFQGLGYGYTF
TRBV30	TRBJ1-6	CAWSVGVLDSPLHF
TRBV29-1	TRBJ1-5	CSPRYRRGGQPQHF
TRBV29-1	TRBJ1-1	CSVENNPGTGRATEAFF
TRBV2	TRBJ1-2	CASSEGNRGDRGYTF
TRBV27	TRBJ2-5	CASSPTRQGQETQYF
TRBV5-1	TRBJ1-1	CASSLDVRGMNTEAFF
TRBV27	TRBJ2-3	CASSPEQRGGKDTQYF
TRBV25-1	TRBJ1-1	CASGFQGAGTEAFF
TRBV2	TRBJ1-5	CASSYSGSGNQPQHF
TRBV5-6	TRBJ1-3	CASSATGPGNTIYF
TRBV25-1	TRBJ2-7	CASSGHPKDRGYSEQYF
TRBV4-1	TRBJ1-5	CASSSPGQGRSNQPQHF
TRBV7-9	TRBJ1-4	CASSPGLRTNEKLFF
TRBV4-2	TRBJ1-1	CASSPEGTGGTEAFF
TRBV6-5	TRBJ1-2	CASSYNAGTEEYGYTF
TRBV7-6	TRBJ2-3	CASSLLGGGTDTQYF
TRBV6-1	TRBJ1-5	CASSSRGDQPQHF
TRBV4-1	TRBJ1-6	CASSQEGSSYNSPLHF
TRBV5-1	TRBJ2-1	CASSEGGQRYNEQFF
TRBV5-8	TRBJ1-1	CASSHLSTTGMITEAFF
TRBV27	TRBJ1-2	CASSLMGQGVYGYTF
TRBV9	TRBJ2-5	CASSVARGQETQYF
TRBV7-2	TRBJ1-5	CASSLPTGLGDQPQHF
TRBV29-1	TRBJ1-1	CSLGNTEAFF
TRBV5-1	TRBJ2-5	CASSLGGGDEETQYF
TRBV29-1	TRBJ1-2	CSVSTGDKYGYTF
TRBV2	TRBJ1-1	CASSVSRGGTEAFF
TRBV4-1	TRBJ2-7	CASSQDRTMTYEQYF
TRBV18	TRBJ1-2	CASSPRQGADYGYTF
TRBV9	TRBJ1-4	CASSEEGEKLFF
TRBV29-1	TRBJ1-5	CSVVGEANQPQHF
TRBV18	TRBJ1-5	CASSPQDGTGVGQPQHF
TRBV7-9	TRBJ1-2	CASSQETGPNYGYTF
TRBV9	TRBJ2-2	CASSVGGPNAGELFF
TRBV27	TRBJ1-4	CASRDSGQGPTNEKLFF
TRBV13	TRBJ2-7	CASSLAGQEYVGQYF
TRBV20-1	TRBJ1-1	CSAGGGQEAFF
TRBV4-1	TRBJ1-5	CASSQEGAVDSNQPQHF
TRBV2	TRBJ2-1	CASSEEHRDEQFF
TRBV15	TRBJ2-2	CATSRDFSGELFF
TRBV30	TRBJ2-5	CAWTSGTNTQETQYF
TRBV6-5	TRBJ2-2	CASAGLGELFF
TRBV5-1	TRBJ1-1	CASSLVSGSRTEAFF
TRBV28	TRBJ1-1	CASSRETEAFF
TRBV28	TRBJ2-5	CASSRSGTGRAQYF
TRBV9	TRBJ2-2	CASRTGNTGELFF
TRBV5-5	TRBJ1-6	CASSFDYGTGADNSPLHF
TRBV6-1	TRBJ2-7	CASDLTSGVIYEQYF
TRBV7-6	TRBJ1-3	CASSLAHLGSGNTIYF
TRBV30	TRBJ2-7	CAWSNKGTGHEQYF
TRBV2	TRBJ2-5	CASSEALTAQETQYF